The 6 T cell receptor beta chains listed next were all sequenced from one sample in a study of CD8+CD57+ T cells in acquired aplastic anemia. Patients chosen for sequencing had CD8+CD57+ cells that had expanded, as shown by flow cytometry. The template for TCR beta VDJ and CDR3 sequence profiling was genomic DNA. TCRdb reprocessed the reads via MiXCR and lists one record per CDR3 protein. Of approximately 190,000 distinct CDR3 sequences in the sample, around 47% are singletons; the top ten hold about 9.7%. Sequencing used sorted CD4+, CD8+, or CD8+CD57+ T cells (not recorded which) from PBMCs. These receptors all stem from a human donor with aplastic anemia.

The table lists this clonotype with a count of one. The chain combines TRBV27 with TRBJ2-1; TRBD2 matches 9 bases. Germline V gene sequence: CDR1 MNHEY, CDR2 SMNVEV (reference sequence). The CDR3 has 16 residues. Trimming at V came to 2 bases and at J to 7 bases, leaving 9 bases not matched to a gene. The CDR3 nucleotides are TGTGCCAGCAGTTTAAGTACCTGGCTAGCGGGGAATGAGCAGTTCTTC. Residues: CASSLSTWLAGNEQFF.

The chain couples TRBV15 to TRBJ1-2; TRBD1 matches 9 bases. V was pared by 6 bases and J by 3 bases, with 11 bases of the junction left unmatched. In germline, CDR1 is LNHNV, CDR2 YYDKDF (reference sequence). The CDR3 is 16 amino acids. The CDR3 reads CATSGDREIRDYGYTF. CDR3 nucleotides: TGTGCCACCAGTGGGGACAGGGAGATAAGGGACTATGGCTACACCTTC.

CDR3 amino acids: CSVGGQNYGYTF. DNA for the CDR3: TGCAGCGTTGGGGGACAGAACTATGGCTACACCTTC. The chain links TRBV29-1 to TRBJ1-2, with 7 bases fitting TRBD1. This CDR3 has 12 amino acids. CDR1 is SQVTM, CDR2 ANQGSEA, per germline. V lost 4 bases to trimming and J lost 2 bases; unmatched junction nucleotides: 1.

The rearrangement joins TRBV11-1 to TRBJ1-1; TRBD1 matches at 8 bases. Unmatched junction bases numbered 13, after V lost 6 bases and J lost 4 bases. Germline V CDR1 and CDR2: SGHAT, FQDESV (reference sequence). The CDR3 spans 16 residues. For the CDR3, the DNA is TGTGCCAGCAGGGGTCCCGGGACAGGTCCTGGCACTGAAGCTTTCTTT. Protein product: CASRGPGTGPGTEAFF.

This rearrangement joins TRBV2 to TRBJ1-1; D not resolved. The CDR3 loop spans 14 amino acids. V was cut by 3 bases and J by 2 bases, with 10 bases left in between. Germline assignment: CDR1 SNHLY and CDR2 FYNNEI. The CDR3 DNA reads as TGTGCCAGCAGTGACCCCCCGCTAAACACTGAAGCTTTCTTT. Encoded protein: CASSDPPLNTEAFF.

This chain links TRBV4-1 with TRBJ2-6; D unresolved. The CDR3 sequence is 14 residues long. Germline CDR1 MGHRA, CDR2 YSYEKL. The ends were cut back, 7 bases at V and 0 bases at J, with 7 bases in the middle. CDR3 sequence reads: CASNPDSGANVLTF. The CDR3 DNA sequence: TGCGCCAGCAACCCTGACTCTGGGGCCAACGTCCTGACTTTC.